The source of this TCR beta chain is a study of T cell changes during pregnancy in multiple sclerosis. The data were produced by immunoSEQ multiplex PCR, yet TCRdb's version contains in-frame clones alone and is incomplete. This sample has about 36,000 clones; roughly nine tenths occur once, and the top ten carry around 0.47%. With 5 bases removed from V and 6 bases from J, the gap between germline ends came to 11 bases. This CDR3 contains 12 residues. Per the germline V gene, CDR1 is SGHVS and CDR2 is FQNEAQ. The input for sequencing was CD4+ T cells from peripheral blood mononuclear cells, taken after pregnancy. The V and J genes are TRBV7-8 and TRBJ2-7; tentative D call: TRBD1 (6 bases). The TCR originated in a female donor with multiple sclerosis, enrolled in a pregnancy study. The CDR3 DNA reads TGTGCCAGCAGCCACCACAGGGCCGAGCAGTACTTC. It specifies CASSHHRAEQYF.